One and the same sample provided the 27 T cell receptor beta chains below, sequenced in a study of blood T cell repertoires in COVID-19. Clones were read by immunoSEQ multiplex PCR, and TCRdb kept only the in-frame ones, dropping some. The sample lists approximately 150,000 clones, roughly 82% seen once, with roughly 8.1% in the top ten. The specimen sequenced was peripheral blood. These receptors were taken from a woman between 65 and 79 years old with acute or convalescent COVID-19.

This clone was observed a few times. The CDR3 spells CAIQGDYNEQFF. In nucleotides, the CDR3 is TGTGCCATACAGGGGGACTACAATGAGCAGTTCTTC. The chain links TRBV10-3 to TRBJ2-1, with 8 bases lining up with TRBD1. The V segment lost 9 bases and the J segment 3 bases; nucleotides outside the gene matches: 1. Germline V gene data show CDR1 as ENHRY and CDR2 as SYGVKD. CDR3 length equals 12 residues.

The chain combines TRBV30 with TRBJ2-7; D is possibly TRBD2 (7 bases). With 0 bases removed from V and 5 bases from J, the gap between germline ends came to 14 bases. Looked up from germline, CDR1 is GTSNPN and CDR2 is SVGIG (reference sequence). The CDR3 is 14 residues long. The CDR3 loop reads CAWSVGGGLNEQYF. The CDR3 DNA follows: TGTGCCTGGAGTGTAGGGGGGGGATTGAACGAGCAGTACTTC.

The V gene is TRBV2, the J gene TRBJ2-4; 7 bases are a match to TRBD2. CDR3 size: 16 residues. With 8 bases clipped from V and 0 bases from J, the junction kept 10 bases outside the gene matches. Germline V gene lookup returns CDR1 SNHLY and CDR2 FYNNEI. CDR3 sequence: CASAGAGVVAKNIQYF. The CDR3 DNA reads as TGTGCCAGCGCGGGAGCGGGTGTGGTAGCCAAAAACATTCAGTACTTC.

The chain recombines TRBV28 with TRBJ1-1; D remains ambiguous. The CDR3 totals 12 residues. The V end was cut by 5 bases, the J end by 7 bases, with 11 bases between. Germline V gene sequence: CDR1 MDHEN, CDR2 SYDVKM. In DNA, the CDR3 is TGTGCCAGCAGTAGTCCGGGATTTGAAGCTTTCTTT. This sequence encodes CASSSPGFEAFF. The full variable domain, with the rest looked up from reference TRBV28 and TRBJ1-1, is DVKVTQSSRYLVKRTGEKVFLECVQDMDHENMFWYRQDPGLGLRLIYFSYDVKMKEKGDIPEGYSVSREKKERFSLILESASTNQTSMYLCASSSPGFEAFFGQGTRLTVV.

This chain uses TRBV19 with TRBJ2-1; possible D gene TRBD1, 6 bases. The germline V gene has CDR1 LNHDA and CDR2 SQIVND (reference sequence). The CDR3 spans 15 residues. V was pared by 2 bases and J by 6 bases, with 14 bases between. The CDR3 nucleotides read TGTGCCAGTAGTATAAGGAGACAGGCCGGCAATGAGCAGTTCTTC. Protein sequence: CASSIRRQAGNEQFF.

The V and J genes are TRBV9 and TRBJ2-1, with D possibly being TRBD1 (5 bases). The CDR3 has 18 residues. Germline CDR1 reads SGDLS; CDR2 reads YYNGEE. V lost 0 bases and J lost 1, with 17 bases in between. The CDR3 sequence: CASSVEVLGLGSYNEQFF. The CDR3 DNA is TGTGCCAGCAGCGTAGAGGTACTGGGGCTGGGGTCCTACAATGAGCAGTTCTTC.

This chain connects TRBV28 to TRBJ2-5, with TRBD1 matching over 7 bases. Trimming cost V 8 bases and J 2 bases; bases outside gene matches: 11. Per the germline V gene, CDR1 is MDHEN and CDR2 is SYDVKM. This CDR3 comprises 15 residues. The DNA for the CDR3 is TGTGCCAGCGCCACGAACAGGGGTGATCAAGAGACCCAGTACTTC. Encoded protein: CASATNRGDQETQYF.

The chain couples TRBV25-1 to TRBJ1-6, with 8 bases lining up with TRBD1. The V and J ends lost 3 bases and 8 bases, in that order; junction bases with no gene match: 6. The germline CDR1 and CDR2 sequences are MGHDK and SYGVNS. The CDR3 runs to 15 residues. DNA of the CDR3: TGTGCCAGCAGTGAGGACAGGGTAGAGGATTCACCCCTCCACTTT. Protein: CASSEDRVEDSPLHF. The whole variable domain, filled in from reference TRBV25-1 and TRBJ1-6, reads EADIYQTPRYLVIGTGKKITLECSQTMGHDKMYWYQQDPGMELHLIHYSYGVNSTEKGDLSSESTVSRIRTEHFPLTLESARPSHTSQYLCASSEDRVEDSPLHFGNGTRLTVT.

The chain is built from TRBV5-4 and TRBJ1-1; TRBD1 agrees at 7 bases. Germline trimming cut 1 base from V and 0 bases from J; bases unmatched to any gene: 3. From germline, CDR1 is SGHNT and CDR2 YYREEE (reference sequence). The CDR3 extends over 15 amino acids. The CDR3 DNA reads TGTGCCAGCAGCTTGATGGACAGGATGAACACTGAAGCTTTCTTT. This encodes CASSLMDRMNTEAFF.

J is TRBJ1-3 and V is TRBV28; unclear D gene. The CDR3 has 14 amino acids. Germline loops: CDR1 MDHEN, CDR2 SYDVKM. With 6 bases removed from V and 9 bases from J, the gap between germline ends came to 18 bases. The CDR3 loop is CASSFGKLMTTIYF. For the CDR3, the DNA is TGTGCCAGCAGCTTCGGGAAGTTAATGACCACCATATATTTT.

This chain links TRBV28 with TRBJ2-7; 7 bases are shared with TRBD1. In germline, CDR1 is MDHEN, CDR2 SYDVKM. The CDR3 runs to 15 residues. V was clipped by 8 bases and J by 3 bases; unmatched bases: 13. The CDR3 sequence is CASSPSGTVNYEQYF. The CDR3 DNA reads TGTGCCAGCTCGCCGAGTGGGACAGTAAACTACGAGCAGTACTTC.

V is TRBV7-2 and J is TRBJ1-1; D perhaps matches TRBD1 (5 bases). Trimming took 3 bases from V and 6 from J, leaving 14 bases between them. The CDR3 is 14 residues long. Per germline, CDR1 SGHTA and CDR2 FQGNSA. The CDR3 region is CASSLRGEEAEAFF. The CDR3 region has the DNA TGTGCCAGCAGCTTGCGGGGGGAGGAAGCTGAAGCTTTCTTT.

V usage is TRBV5-4 and J usage is TRBJ2-5, with 9 bases fitting TRBD2. Germline V CDR1 and CDR2: SGHNT, YYREEE (reference sequence). V lost 1 base to trimming and J lost 1 base; unmatched junction nucleotides: 2. The CDR3 has 15 amino acids. CDR3 in amino acids: CASSLRLAAQETQYF. The CDR3 nucleotides are TGTGCCAGCAGCTTGAGACTAGCGGCCCAAGAGACCCAGTACTTC.

This clone has just a few counts. The V and J genes are TRBV4-1 and TRBJ2-7; the match to TRBD2 covers 10 bases. Germline CDR1 reads MGHRA; CDR2 reads YSYEKL. This CDR3 is 15 amino acids long. The V and J ends lost 4 bases and 2 bases, in that order; junction bases with no gene match: 5. The CDR3 DNA sequence: TGCGCCAGCAGCCTCACTAGCGGGACAACCTACGAGCAGTACTTC. This sequence encodes CASSLTSGTTYEQYF.

The chain links TRBV15 to TRBJ1-5; no clear D gene. The CDR3 is 14 amino acids. V lost 0 bases and J 5 bases, leaving 8 bases between the germline ends. Germline V lookup: CDR1 LNHNV, CDR2 YYDKDF (reference sequence). CDR3 DNA: TGTGCCACCAGCAGAGATTCGAGGGATCAGCCCCAGCATTTT. The encoded protein is CATSRDSRDQPQHF.

Only a few counts were recorded for this clone. CDR3 protein: CASSQGGQGVRTEAFF. CDR3 bases: TGCGCCAGCAGCCAAGGGGGACAGGGGGTTCGCACTGAAGCTTTCTTT. The rearrangement uses TRBV4-1 and TRBJ1-1, with 11 bases lining up with TRBD1. There are 16 residues in the CDR3. Germline trimming cut 1 base from V and 4 bases from J; bases unmatched to any gene: 5. Germline V gene lookup returns CDR1 MGHRA and CDR2 YSYEKL.

V gene TRBV5-6 combines with J gene TRBJ1-5, with D unresolved. V was trimmed by 1 base and J by 7 bases, leaving 15 bases between them. Looked up from germline, CDR1 is SGHDT and CDR2 is YYEEEE. The CDR3 has 15 residues. CDR3 in DNA: TGTGCCAGCAGCTTGCAAGTTACAACGTGGCAGCCCCAGCATTTT. The encoded protein is CASSLQVTTWQPQHF.

The chain employs TRBV30 and TRBJ1-3; D gene unclear. CDR1 and CDR2 from the germline V gene are GTSNPN and SVGIG (reference sequence). The CDR3 sequence is 15 residues long. V gave up 1 base and J gave up 4 bases, with 14 bases separating them. The CDR3 sequence: CAWSADKVRGNTIYF. CDR3 nucleotides: TGTGCCTGGAGTGCGGATAAGGTGCGGGGAAACACCATATATTTT.

The gene calls are TRBV3-1 (or the pseudogene TRBV3-2) and TRBJ1-2, with D uncertain. V was trimmed by 0 bases and J by 5 bases, leaving 16 bases between them. Germline assignment: CDR1 LGHDT and CDR2 YNNKEL (reference sequence). This CDR3 spans 16 amino acids. The chain's CDR3 is CASSQDGVPLSYGYTF. CDR3 sequence (DNA): TGTGCCAGCAGCCAAGACGGGGTTCCGTTAAGTTATGGCTACACCTTC.

V usage is TRBV18 and J usage is TRBJ1-6, with 9 bases aligning to TRBD1. CDR3 length: 14 amino acids. Germline CDR1 is KGHSH and CDR2 is LQKENI. Losses at the gene ends were 5 bases for V and 10 bases for J; bases not matched to a gene: 6. The CDR3: CASSLGQGRSPLHF. CDR3 DNA sequence: TGTGCCAGCTCATTGGGACAGGGTCGATCACCCCTCCACTTT.

This chain uses TRBV28 with TRBJ1-4; possible D gene TRBD1, 5 bases. Per germline, CDR1 MDHEN and CDR2 SYDVKM. The V end lost 9 bases, the J end lost 4 bases, and 15 bases lay between the germline ends. The CDR3 has 14 residues. As DNA, the CDR3 is TGTGCCAGTTCCGGTCAGGGCCTTAATGAAAAACTGTTTTTT. Amino acids: CASSGQGLNEKLFF. Full variable domain (missing parts from reference TRBV28 and TRBJ1-4): DVKVTQSSRYLVKRTGEKVFLECVQDMDHENMFWYRQDPGLGLRLIYFSYDVKMKEKGDIPEGYSVSREKKERFSLILESASTNQTSMYLCASSGQGLNEKLFFGSGTQLSVL.

This chain joins TRBV27 and TRBJ1-6; the match to TRBD1 covers 8 bases. CDR3 size: 14 residues. CDR1 and CDR2 from the germline V gene are MNHEY and SMNVEV (reference sequence). V shed 10 bases and J 6 bases; nucleotides not matched to a gene: 8. The CDR3 region is CATRQQGGNSPLHF. In nucleotides, the CDR3 is TGTGCCACCCGACAACAGGGGGGTAATTCACCCCTCCACTTT.

V and J are TRBV5-4 and TRBJ1-2; TRBD1 might be the D (5 bases). Per germline, CDR1 SGHNT and CDR2 YYREEE (reference sequence). The CDR3 contains 15 residues. V was cut by 0 bases and J by 3 bases, with 12 bases left in between. CDR3 sequence: CASSLVGLRDYGYTF. The CDR3 DNA reads as TGTGCCAGCAGCTTGGTGGGGCTTCGGGACTATGGCTACACCTTC.

The chain carries TRBV15 and TRBJ1-1, with D perhaps matching TRBD1 (6 bases). This CDR3 has 13 residues. Germline V gene sequence: CDR1 LNHNV, CDR2 YYDKDF (reference sequence). V was pared by 0 bases and J by 12 bases, with 14 bases between. CDR3 DNA: TGTGCCACCAGCAGAGATCCTACAGGGCCGACTTTCTTT. Translating gives CATSRDPTGPTFF.

V is TRBV6-5 and J is TRBJ1-2; unclear D gene. Trimming took off 6 bases at V and 4 bases at J, with 12 bases between the two ends. This CDR3 comprises 13 residues. CDR1 and CDR2 from the germline V gene are MNHEY and SVGAGI. The CDR3 sequence is CASRIGESYGYTF. The CDR3 nucleotides are TGTGCCAGCAGGATTGGGGAGAGCTATGGCTACACCTTC.

The chain employs TRBV5-1 and TRBJ2-5, with 9 bases identical to TRBD1. Germline CDR1 SGHRS, CDR2 YFSETQ. The trim removed 4 bases at V and 5 bases at J, leaving 6 bases unmatched. There are 14 residues in the CDR3. CDR3 in DNA: TGCGCCAGCAGCATGGGACAGGGCGAGGAGACCCAGTACTTC. Translated: CASSMGQGEETQYF.

The genes are TRBV10-2 and TRBJ1-6, with a tentative D call TRBD1 (6 bases). The V gene lost 3 bases and the J gene lost 10 bases, with 22 bases spanning the gap. CDR3 length: 17 residues. The germline CDR1 and CDR2 sequences are WSHSY and SAAADI. CDR3 nucleotides: TGCGCCAGCAGTGATTTTGAGGGGGATGGGTTTGACTCACCCCTCCACTTT. It specifies CASSDFEGDGFDSPLHF.